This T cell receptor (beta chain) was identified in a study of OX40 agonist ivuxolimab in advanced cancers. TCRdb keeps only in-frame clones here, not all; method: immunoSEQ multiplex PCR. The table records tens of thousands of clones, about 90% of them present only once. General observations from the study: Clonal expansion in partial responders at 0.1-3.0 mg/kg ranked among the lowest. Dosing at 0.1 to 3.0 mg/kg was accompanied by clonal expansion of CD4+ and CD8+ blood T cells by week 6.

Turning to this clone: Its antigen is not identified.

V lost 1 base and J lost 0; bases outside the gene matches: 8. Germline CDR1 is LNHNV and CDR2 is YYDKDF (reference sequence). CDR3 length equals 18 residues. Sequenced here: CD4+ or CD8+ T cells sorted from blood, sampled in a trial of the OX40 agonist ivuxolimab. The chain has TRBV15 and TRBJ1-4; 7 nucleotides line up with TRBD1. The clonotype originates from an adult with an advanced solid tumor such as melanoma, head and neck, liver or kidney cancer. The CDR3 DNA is TGTGCCACCAGCAGAGCGGCCTGGCAGGGGGCAACTAATGAAAAACTGTTTTTT. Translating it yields CATSRAAWQGATNEKLFF. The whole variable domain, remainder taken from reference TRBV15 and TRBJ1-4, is DAMVIQNPRYQVTQFGKPVTLSCSQTLNHNVMYWYQQKSSQAPKLLFHYYDKDFNNEADTPDNFQSRRPNTSFCFLDIRSPGLGDTAMYLCATSRAAWQGATNEKLFFGSGTQLSVL.